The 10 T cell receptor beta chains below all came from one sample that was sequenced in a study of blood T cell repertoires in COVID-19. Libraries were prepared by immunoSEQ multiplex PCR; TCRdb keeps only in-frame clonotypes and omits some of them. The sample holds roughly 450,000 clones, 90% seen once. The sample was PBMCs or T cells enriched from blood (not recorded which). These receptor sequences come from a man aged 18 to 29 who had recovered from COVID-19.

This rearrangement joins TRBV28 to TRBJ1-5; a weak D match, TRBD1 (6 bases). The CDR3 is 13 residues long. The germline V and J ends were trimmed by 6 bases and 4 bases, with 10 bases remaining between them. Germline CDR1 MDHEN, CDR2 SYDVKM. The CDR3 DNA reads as TGTGCCAGCAGAACAACAGGGAATCAGCCCCAGCATTTT. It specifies CASRTTGNQPQHF.

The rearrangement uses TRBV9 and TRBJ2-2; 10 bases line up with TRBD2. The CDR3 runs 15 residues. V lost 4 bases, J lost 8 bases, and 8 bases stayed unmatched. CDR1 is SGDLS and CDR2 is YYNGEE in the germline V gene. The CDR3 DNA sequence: TGTGCCAGCAGCCTAGGAGCTAGCGGGAGTGGGGAGCTGTTTTTT. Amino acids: CASSLGASGSGELFF.

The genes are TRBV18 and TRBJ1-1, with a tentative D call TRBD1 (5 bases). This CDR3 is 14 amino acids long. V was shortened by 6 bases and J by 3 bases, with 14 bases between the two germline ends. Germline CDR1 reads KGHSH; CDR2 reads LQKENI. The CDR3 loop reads CASSGMWGDTEAFF. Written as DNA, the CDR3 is TGTGCCAGCTCGGGTATGTGGGGGGACACTGAAGCTTTCTTT.

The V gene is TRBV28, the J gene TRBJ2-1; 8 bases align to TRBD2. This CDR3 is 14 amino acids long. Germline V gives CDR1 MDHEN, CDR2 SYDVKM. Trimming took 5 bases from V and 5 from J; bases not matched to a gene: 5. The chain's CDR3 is CASSELADNNEQFF. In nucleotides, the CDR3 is TGTGCCAGCAGTGAACTAGCGGACAACAATGAGCAGTTCTTC. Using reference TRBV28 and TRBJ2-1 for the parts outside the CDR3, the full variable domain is DVKVTQSSRYLVKRTGEKVFLECVQDMDHENMFWYRQDPGLGLRLIYFSYDVKMKEKGDIPEGYSVSREKKERFSLILESASTNQTSMYLCASSELADNNEQFFGPGTRLTVL.

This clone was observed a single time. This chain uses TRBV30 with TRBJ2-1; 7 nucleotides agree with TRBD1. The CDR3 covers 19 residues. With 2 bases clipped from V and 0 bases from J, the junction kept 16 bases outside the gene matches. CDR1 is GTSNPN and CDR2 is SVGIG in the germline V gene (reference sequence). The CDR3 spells CAWSYKQGLTISSYNEQFF. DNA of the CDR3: TGTGCCTGGAGTTATAAACAGGGGCTGACAATAAGCTCCTACAATGAGCAGTTCTTC.

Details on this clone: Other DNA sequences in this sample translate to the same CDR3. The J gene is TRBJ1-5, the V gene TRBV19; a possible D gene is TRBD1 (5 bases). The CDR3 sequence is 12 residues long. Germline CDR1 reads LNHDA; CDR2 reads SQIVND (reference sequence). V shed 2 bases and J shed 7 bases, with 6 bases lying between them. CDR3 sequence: CASSIPGQPQHF. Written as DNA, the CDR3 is TGTGCCAGTAGTATACCAGGGCAGCCCCAGCATTTT. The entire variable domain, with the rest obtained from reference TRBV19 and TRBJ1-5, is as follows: DGGITQSPKYLFRKEGQNVTLSCEQNLNHDAMYWYRQDPGQGLRLIYYSQIVNDFQKGDIAEGYSVSREKKESFPLTVTSAQKNPTAFYLCASSIPGQPQHFGDGTRLSIL.

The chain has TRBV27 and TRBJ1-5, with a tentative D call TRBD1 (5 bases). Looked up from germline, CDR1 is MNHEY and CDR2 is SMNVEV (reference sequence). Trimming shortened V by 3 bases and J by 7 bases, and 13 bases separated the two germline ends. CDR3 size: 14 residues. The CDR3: CASSLRRGGQPQHF. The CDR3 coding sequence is TGTGCCAGCAGTTTGCGAAGGGGAGGGCAGCCCCAGCATTTT.

Here the CDR3 DNA reads TGTGCCAGCAGCTTGCGGGGGTCAGAGACCCAGTACTTC. Translation: CASSLRGSETQYF. The J gene is TRBJ2-5, the V gene TRBV5-4, with a weak D call TRBD2 (6 bases). Trimming took 1 base from V and 4 from J, leaving 8 bases between them. CDR1 is SGHNT, CDR2 YYREEE, per germline (reference sequence). The CDR3 runs to 13 residues.

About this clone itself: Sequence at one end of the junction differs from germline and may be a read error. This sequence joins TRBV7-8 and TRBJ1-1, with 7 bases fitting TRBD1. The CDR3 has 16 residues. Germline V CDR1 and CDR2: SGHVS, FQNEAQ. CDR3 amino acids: CASSSIQGTWNAEAFF. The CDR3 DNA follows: TGTGCCAGCAGCTCGATACAGGGGACGTGGAACGCTGAAGCTTTCTTT.

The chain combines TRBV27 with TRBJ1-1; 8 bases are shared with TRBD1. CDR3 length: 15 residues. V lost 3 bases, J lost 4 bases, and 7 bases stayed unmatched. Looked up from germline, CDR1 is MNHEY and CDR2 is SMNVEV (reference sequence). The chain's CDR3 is CASSLRTGKSTEAFF. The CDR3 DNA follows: TGTGCCAGCAGTTTGAGGACAGGGAAGAGCACTGAAGCTTTCTTT.